The present T cell receptor beta chain was sequenced within a study of shared clonotypes between healthy human individuals. General study findings and limits: Despite large depth, sorted-subset datasets appeared incompletely sequenced.

Terminally differentiated effector memory CD45RA+ cells were excluded from the naive CD8 cells, which were CD45RO-negative and positively selected for CCR7. The method was immunoSEQ multiplex PCR; TCRdb's version includes in-frame clones alone and lacks a portion of them. The profile shows some 740,000 clones, nearly 95% of them singletons. In the case of this clone: Its antigen is unidentified.

With 4 bases removed from V and 0 bases from J, the gap between germline ends came to 11 bases. Germline CDR1 SGHKS, CDR2 YYEKEE (reference sequence). CDR3 length: 15 amino acids. The source is a man aged 30 to 39 in good health. The genes are TRBV5-5 and TRBJ1-3; D might be TRBD1 (5 bases). Sequencing input: naive CD8+ T cells sorted from blood. CDR3 region: CASSRDRTSGNTIYF. CDR3 bases: TGTGCCAGCAGCCGTGACAGAACCTCTGGAAACACCATATATTTT. Supplemented by reference TRBV5-5 and TRBJ1-3, the full variable domain reads DAGVTQSPTHLIKTRGQQVTLRCSPISGHKSVSWYQQVLGQGPQFIFQYYEKEERGRGNFPDRFSARQFPNYSSELNVNALLLGDSALYLCASSRDRTSGNTIYFGEGSWLTVV.